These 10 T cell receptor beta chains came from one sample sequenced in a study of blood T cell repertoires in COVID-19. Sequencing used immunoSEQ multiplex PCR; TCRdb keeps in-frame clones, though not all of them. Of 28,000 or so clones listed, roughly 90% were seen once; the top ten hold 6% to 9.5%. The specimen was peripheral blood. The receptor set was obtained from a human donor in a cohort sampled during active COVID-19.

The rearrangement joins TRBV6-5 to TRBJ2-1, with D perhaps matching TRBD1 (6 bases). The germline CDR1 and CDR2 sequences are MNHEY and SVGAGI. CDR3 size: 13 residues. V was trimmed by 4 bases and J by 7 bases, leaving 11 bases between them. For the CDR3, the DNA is TGTGCCAGCAGTTTAGGGACACAGAATGAGCAGTTCTTC. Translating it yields CASSLGTQNEQFF.

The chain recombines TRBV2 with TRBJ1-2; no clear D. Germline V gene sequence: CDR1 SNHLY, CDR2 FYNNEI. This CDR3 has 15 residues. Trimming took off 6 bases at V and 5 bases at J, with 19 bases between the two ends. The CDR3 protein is CASRREGYAGYGYTF. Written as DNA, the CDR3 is TGTGCCAGCAGGCGGGAGGGTTATGCTGGGTATGGCTACACCTTC.

CDR3: CASSLGEEKLFF. For the CDR3, the DNA is TGTGCCAGCAGTTTAGGGGAGGAAAAACTGTTTTTT. The chain has TRBV28 and TRBJ1-4; unclear D gene. The CDR3 is 12 residues long. Trimming shortened V by 2 bases and J by 8 bases, and 6 bases separated the two germline ends. Germline CDR1 and CDR2: MDHEN and SYDVKM.

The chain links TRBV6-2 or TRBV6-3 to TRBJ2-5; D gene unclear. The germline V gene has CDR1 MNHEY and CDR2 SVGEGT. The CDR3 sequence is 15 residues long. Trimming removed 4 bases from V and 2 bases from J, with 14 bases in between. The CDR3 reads CASSWQSADQETQYF. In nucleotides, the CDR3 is TGTGCCAGCAGTTGGCAGTCCGCGGATCAAGAGACCCAGTACTTC.

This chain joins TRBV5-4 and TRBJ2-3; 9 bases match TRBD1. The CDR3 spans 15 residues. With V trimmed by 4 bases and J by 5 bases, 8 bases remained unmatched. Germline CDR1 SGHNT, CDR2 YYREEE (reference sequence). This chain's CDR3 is CASSPPRTGVDTQYF. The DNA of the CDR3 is TGTGCCAGCAGCCCACCCAGGACAGGGGTAGATACGCAGTATTTT.

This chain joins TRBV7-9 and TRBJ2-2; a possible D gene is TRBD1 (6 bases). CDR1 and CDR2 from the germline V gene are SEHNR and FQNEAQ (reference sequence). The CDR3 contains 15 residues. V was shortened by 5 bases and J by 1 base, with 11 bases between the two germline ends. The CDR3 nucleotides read TGTGCCAGCAGCAGAGGGACAATGAACACCGGGGAGCTGTTTTTT. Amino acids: CASSRGTMNTGELFF.

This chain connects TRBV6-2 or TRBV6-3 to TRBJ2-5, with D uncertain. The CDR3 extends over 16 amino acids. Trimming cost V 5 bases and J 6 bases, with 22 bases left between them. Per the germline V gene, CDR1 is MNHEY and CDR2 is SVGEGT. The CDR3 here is CASSRPAGPSKQTQYF. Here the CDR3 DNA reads TGTGCCAGCAGTCGGCCTGCTGGGCCTTCCAAACAGACCCAGTACTTC.

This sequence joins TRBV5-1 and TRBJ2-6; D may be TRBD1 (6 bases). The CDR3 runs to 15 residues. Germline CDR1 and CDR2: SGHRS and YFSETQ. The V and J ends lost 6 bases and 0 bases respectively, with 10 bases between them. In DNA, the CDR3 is TGCGCCAGCAAGACAGGAAGCTCTGGGGCCAACGTCCTGACTTTC. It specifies CASKTGSSGANVLTF.

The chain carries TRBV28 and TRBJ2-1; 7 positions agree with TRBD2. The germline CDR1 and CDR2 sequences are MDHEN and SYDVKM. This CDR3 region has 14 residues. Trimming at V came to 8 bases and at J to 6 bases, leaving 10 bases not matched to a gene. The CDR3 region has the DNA TGTGCCAGCGGCGTCGGCGGGAGTCTCAATGAGCAGTTCTTC. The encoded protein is CASGVGGSLNEQFF.

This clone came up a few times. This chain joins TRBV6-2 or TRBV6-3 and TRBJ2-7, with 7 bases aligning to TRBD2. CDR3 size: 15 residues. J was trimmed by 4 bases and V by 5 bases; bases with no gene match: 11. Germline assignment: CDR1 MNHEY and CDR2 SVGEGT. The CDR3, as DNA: TGTGCCAGCAGTGATCGGACTAGTATAGTTTACGAGCAGTACTTC. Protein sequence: CASSDRTSIVYEQYF.